The rows below give T cell receptor beta chains drawn from one sample of a study of regulatory T cells in long-lasting Graves disease. TCRdb re-called the multiplex PCR reads through MiXCR, storing one row per CDR3 protein. The table has around 400,000 distinct CDR3 sequences, 15% seen once; the top ten hold approximately 8%. This sample also appeared in a second study, on T cells in Graves' hyperthyroidism and ophthalmopathy.

The starting material was peripheral blood mononuclear cells (PBMCs), obtained at new diagnosis, from a patient treated with antithyroid drugs. The source is a woman aged 40 to 55 with Graves disease. The CDR3 runs from the conserved cysteine through the conserved F or W. Each record gives: clone size, V gene, D gene, J gene, CDR3 protein, CDR3 DNA. A D gene is named only where the DNA matches it firmly. Rows give clone size only sometimes, using once, few, many, or a class for an expanded clone.

clone_size: NA
v_call: TRBV19
d_call: NA
j_call: TRBJ2-7
cdr3_aa: CASSMEIAASYEQYF
cdr3_nt: TGTGCCAGTAGTATGGAAATAGCGGCCTCCTACGAGCAGTACTTC

clone_size: few
v_call: TRBV7-9
d_call: NA
j_call: TRBJ1-1
cdr3_aa: CASSSKDGTPNTEAFF
cdr3_nt: TGTGCCAGCAGCTCCAAGGACGGGACACCTAACACTGAAGCTTTCTTT

clone_size: many
v_call: TRBV27
d_call: TRBD1
j_call: TRBJ2-3
cdr3_aa: CASTRLTGALYTDTQYF
cdr3_nt: TGTGCCAGCACCCGACTGACAGGGGCCTTGTACACAGATACGCAGTATTTT

clone_size: few
v_call: TRBV20-1
d_call: TRBD2
j_call: TRBJ2-1
cdr3_aa: CSAIGGRAGNEQFF
cdr3_nt: TGCAGTGCTATCGGGGGGAGAGCGGGCAATGAGCAGTTCTTC

clone_size: few
v_call: TRBV12-5
d_call: NA
j_call: TRBJ2-2
cdr3_aa: CASGLVQRYTGELFF
cdr3_nt: TGTGCTAGTGGTTTGGTACAGAGGTACACCGGGGAGCTGTTTTTT

clone_size: few
v_call: TRBV28
d_call: NA
j_call: TRBJ2-7
cdr3_aa: CASRTQSYEQYF
cdr3_nt: TGTGCCAGCAGGACCCAGTCCTACGAGCAGTACTTC

clone_size: many
v_call: TRBV5-1
d_call: NA
j_call: TRBJ1-1
cdr3_aa: CASSNAEVYVGGNTEAFF
cdr3_nt: TGCGCCAGCAGCAACGCGGAGGTCTATGTTGGGGGGAACACTGAAGCTTTCTTT

clone_size: NA
v_call: TRBV7-2
d_call: TRBD2
j_call: TRBJ2-2
cdr3_aa: CASSLEAGVTGELFF
cdr3_nt: TGTGCCAGCAGCTTAGAGGCGGGAGTGACCGGGGAGCTGTTTTTT

clone_size: many
v_call: TRBV19
d_call: NA
j_call: TRBJ2-5
cdr3_aa: CASSIQTWETQYF
cdr3_nt: TGTGCCAGTAGTATCCAGACATGGGAGACCCAGTACTTC

clone_size: many
v_call: TRBV28
d_call: TRBD1
j_call: TRBJ2-3
cdr3_aa: CASSLWNRGSTDTQYF
cdr3_nt: TGTGCCAGCAGTTTATGGAACAGGGGGAGCACAGATACGCAGTATTTT

clone_size: NA
v_call: TRBV6-1
d_call: NA
j_call: TRBJ2-3
cdr3_aa: CASRRGETSTDTQYF
cdr3_nt: TGTGCCAGCAGGAGGGGGGAAACTAGCACAGATACGCAGTATTTT

clone_size: NA
v_call: TRBV12-3/TRBV12-4
d_call: NA
j_call: TRBJ2-1
cdr3_aa: CASSPYDEQFF
cdr3_nt: TGTGCCAGCAGCCCTTACGATGAGCAGTTCTTC

clone_size: many
v_call: TRBV20-1
d_call: NA
j_call: TRBJ1-1
cdr3_aa: CSAKTGMNTEAFF
cdr3_nt: TGCAGTGCTAAAACAGGGATGAACACTGAAGCTTTCTTT

clone_size: many
v_call: TRBV11-1
d_call: NA
j_call: TRBJ2-1
cdr3_aa: CASSLDYYNEQFF
cdr3_nt: TGTGCCAGCAGCCTGGACTACTACAATGAGCAGTTCTTC

clone_size: NA
v_call: TRBV3-1
d_call: TRBD2
j_call: TRBJ2-1
cdr3_aa: CASSRPRLAGGNEQFF
cdr3_nt: TGTGCCAGCAGCCGTCCCCGACTAGCGGGAGGAAATGAGCAGTTCTTC

clone_size: few
v_call: TRBV7-9
d_call: NA
j_call: TRBJ2-2
cdr3_aa: CASSLRRANTGELFF
cdr3_nt: TGTGCCAGCAGCTTAAGGCGGGCGAACACCGGGGAGCTGTTTTTT

clone_size: few
v_call: TRBV5-1
d_call: TRBD2
j_call: TRBJ2-7
cdr3_aa: CASTPGPLAGYEQYF
cdr3_nt: TGCGCCAGCACCCCGGGGCCTCTAGCGGGCTACGAGCAGTACTTC

clone_size: NA
v_call: TRBV5-4
d_call: NA
j_call: TRBJ2-3
cdr3_aa: CASSLSFTSQDTQYF
cdr3_nt: TGTGCCAGCAGCTTGAGTTTCACAAGCCAGGATACGCAGTATTTT

clone_size: many
v_call: TRBV6-1
d_call: NA
j_call: TRBJ1-4
cdr3_aa: CASSPTGPRRNEKLFF
cdr3_nt: TGTGCCAGCAGTCCAACGGGGCCCCGCAGGAATGAAAAACTGTTTTTT

clone_size: many
v_call: TRBV10-2
d_call: TRBD1
j_call: TRBJ1-4
cdr3_aa: CASRPGQGGSVEKLFF
cdr3_nt: TGCGCCAGCAGACCCGGACAGGGTGGATCGGTTGAAAAACTGTTTTTT

clone_size: NA
v_call: TRBV5-1
d_call: TRBD1
j_call: TRBJ2-7
cdr3_aa: CASSSRDRVSYEQYF
cdr3_nt: TGCGCCAGCAGCAGCCGGGACAGGGTCTCCTACGAGCAGTACTTC

clone_size: NA
v_call: TRBV20-1
d_call: NA
j_call: TRBJ1-2
cdr3_aa: CSARDPDSYGYTF
cdr3_nt: TGCAGTGCTAGAGACCCGGACAGCTATGGCTACACCTTC

clone_size: many
v_call: TRBV2
d_call: NA
j_call: TRBJ2-7
cdr3_aa: CASSDSYEQYF
cdr3_nt: TGTGCCAGCAGCGACTCCTACGAGCAGTACTTC

clone_size: many
v_call: TRBV18
d_call: NA
j_call: TRBJ2-3
cdr3_aa: CASSDQGSTDTQYF
cdr3_nt: TGTGCCAGCTCAGACCAGGGAAGCACAGATACGCAGTATTTT

clone_size: many
v_call: TRBV11-2
d_call: NA
j_call: TRBJ2-2
cdr3_aa: CASSRSRRTTGELFF
cdr3_nt: TGTGCCAGCAGTCGGTCCAGGAGGACGACCGGGGAGCTGTTTTTT

clone_size: many
v_call: TRBV12-5
d_call: NA
j_call: TRBJ2-1
cdr3_aa: CASGLVVGGATYNEQFF
cdr3_nt: TGTGCTAGTGGTTTGGTTGTCGGTGGGGCCACCTACAATGAGCAGTTCTTC

clone_size: many
v_call: TRBV24-1
d_call: NA
j_call: TRBJ2-1
cdr3_aa: CATSEGDGIMDEQFF
cdr3_nt: TGTGCCACCAGTGAGGGGGACGGAATTATGGATGAGCAGTTCTTC

clone_size: few
v_call: TRBV4-1
d_call: TRBD2
j_call: TRBJ2-3
cdr3_aa: CASSQDPTGLAGKRDTQYF
cdr3_nt: TGCGCCAGCAGCCAAGATCCCACCGGACTAGCGGGAAAGAGGGATACGCAGTATTTT

clone_size: few
v_call: TRBV18
d_call: NA
j_call: TRBJ2-2
cdr3_aa: CASSPDPTGELFF
cdr3_nt: TGTGCCAGCTCACCGGACCCAACCGGGGAGCTGTTTTTT

clone_size: many
v_call: TRBV6-5
d_call: NA
j_call: TRBJ2-6
cdr3_aa: CASSYDRTGANVLTF
cdr3_nt: TGTGCCAGCAGTTACGACAGAACTGGGGCCAACGTCCTGACTTTC

clone_size: many
v_call: TRBV10-2
d_call: TRBD1
j_call: TRBJ1-6
cdr3_aa: CASSADRGLSSPLHF
cdr3_nt: TGCGCCAGCAGCGCCGACAGGGGGCTGAGTTCACCCCTCCACTTT

clone_size: NA
v_call: TRBV7-9
d_call: NA
j_call: TRBJ1-1
cdr3_aa: CASSLGETEAFF
cdr3_nt: TGTGCCAGCAGCTTAGGGGAAACTGAAGCTTTCTTT

clone_size: many
v_call: TRBV7-3
d_call: NA
j_call: TRBJ1-1
cdr3_aa: CASSKGGGNTEAFF
cdr3_nt: TGTGCCAGCAGCAAGGGAGGGGGGAACACTGAAGCTTTCTTT

clone_size: many
v_call: TRBV11-3
d_call: TRBD2
j_call: TRBJ2-7
cdr3_aa: CASSPNRLAGNSYEQYF
cdr3_nt: TGTGCCAGCAGCCCAAACCGTCTAGCGGGAAACTCCTACGAGCAGTACTTC

clone_size: NA
v_call: TRBV12-3/TRBV12-4
d_call: NA
j_call: TRBJ2-1
cdr3_aa: CASGTGSSYNEQFF
cdr3_nt: TGTGCCAGCGGGACGGGTAGCTCCTACAATGAGCAGTTCTTC

clone_size: many
v_call: TRBV5-5
d_call: NA
j_call: TRBJ2-3
cdr3_aa: CASSFGTPTLGVYTQYF
cdr3_nt: TGTGCCAGCAGCTTCGGGACACCTACCTTGGGGGTGTATACGCAGTATTTT

clone_size: many
v_call: TRBV9
d_call: NA
j_call: TRBJ2-7
cdr3_aa: CASSVGQDRTYEQYF
cdr3_nt: TGTGCCAGCAGCGTAGGACAGGACAGAACCTACGAGCAGTACTTC

clone_size: NA
v_call: TRBV28
d_call: TRBD1
j_call: TRBJ1-1
cdr3_aa: CASSLGGQGANTEAFF
cdr3_nt: TGTGCCAGCAGTTTAGGGGGACAGGGGGCGAACACTGAAGCTTTCTTT

clone_size: NA
v_call: TRBV6-1
d_call: TRBD1
j_call: TRBJ1-5
cdr3_aa: CASSRDRGVPQHF
cdr3_nt: TGTGCCAGCAGTCGGGACAGGGGAGTGCCCCAGCATTTT

clone_size: NA
v_call: TRBV4-1
d_call: TRBD2
j_call: TRBJ2-5
cdr3_aa: CASSQARGGGRGQETQYF
cdr3_nt: TGCGCCAGCAGCCAAGCCCGGGGGGGCGGGAGAGGGCAAGAGACCCAGTACTTC

clone_size: many
v_call: TRBV11-3
d_call: TRBD2
j_call: TRBJ2-2
cdr3_aa: CASSFGGLADLTGELFF
cdr3_nt: TGTGCCAGCAGCTTTGGGGGACTAGCGGACCTGACCGGGGAGCTGTTTTTT

clone_size: NA
v_call: TRBV4-3
d_call: NA
j_call: TRBJ1-2
cdr3_aa: CASSQDFGGLGGYTF
cdr3_nt: TGCGCCAGCAGCCAAGATTTCGGGGGTTTGGGTGGCTACACCTTC

clone_size: many
v_call: TRBV5-1
d_call: NA
j_call: TRBJ2-4
cdr3_aa: CASSVGSNAKNIQYF
cdr3_nt: TGCGCCAGCAGCGTGGGGTCGAATGCCAAAAACATTCAGTACTTC

clone_size: NA
v_call: TRBV6-1
d_call: TRBD1
j_call: TRBJ2-1
cdr3_aa: CASRVQGLNEQFF
cdr3_nt: TGTGCCAGCAGAGTACAGGGGTTGAATGAGCAGTTCTTC

clone_size: many
v_call: TRBV2
d_call: TRBD2
j_call: TRBJ2-1
cdr3_aa: CASLAGANYEQFF
cdr3_nt: TGTGCCAGCCTAGCGGGAGCGAACTATGAGCAGTTCTTC

clone_size: many
v_call: TRBV24-1
d_call: NA
j_call: TRBJ1-1
cdr3_aa: CATSDPANTEAFF
cdr3_nt: TGTGCCACCAGTGATCCCGCGAACACTGAAGCTTTCTTT

clone_size: many
v_call: TRBV30
d_call: TRBD2
j_call: TRBJ2-5
cdr3_aa: CACSTSGSGETQYF
cdr3_nt: TGTGCCTGTTCGACTAGCGGGAGCGGGGAGACCCAGTACTTC

clone_size: few
v_call: TRBV29-1
d_call: NA
j_call: TRBJ2-5
cdr3_aa: CSVGGLETQYF
cdr3_nt: TGCAGCGTAGGAGGGTTGGAGACCCAGTACTTC

clone_size: many
v_call: TRBV30
d_call: NA
j_call: TRBJ1-1
cdr3_aa: CAWIPRFVWRAEAFF
cdr3_nt: TGTGCCTGGATCCCTAGGTTCGTCTGGAGGGCTGAAGCTTTCTTT

clone_size: NA
v_call: TRBV4-1
d_call: NA
j_call: TRBJ2-5
cdr3_aa: CASSQVPGAQETQYF
cdr3_nt: TGCGCCAGCAGCCAAGTCCCCGGGGCACAAGAGACCCAGTACTTC

clone_size: many
v_call: TRBV27
d_call: TRBD2
j_call: TRBJ2-2
cdr3_aa: CASSLYGRVTGELFF
cdr3_nt: TGTGCCAGCAGTTTATACGGGAGGGTTACCGGGGAGCTGTTTTTT